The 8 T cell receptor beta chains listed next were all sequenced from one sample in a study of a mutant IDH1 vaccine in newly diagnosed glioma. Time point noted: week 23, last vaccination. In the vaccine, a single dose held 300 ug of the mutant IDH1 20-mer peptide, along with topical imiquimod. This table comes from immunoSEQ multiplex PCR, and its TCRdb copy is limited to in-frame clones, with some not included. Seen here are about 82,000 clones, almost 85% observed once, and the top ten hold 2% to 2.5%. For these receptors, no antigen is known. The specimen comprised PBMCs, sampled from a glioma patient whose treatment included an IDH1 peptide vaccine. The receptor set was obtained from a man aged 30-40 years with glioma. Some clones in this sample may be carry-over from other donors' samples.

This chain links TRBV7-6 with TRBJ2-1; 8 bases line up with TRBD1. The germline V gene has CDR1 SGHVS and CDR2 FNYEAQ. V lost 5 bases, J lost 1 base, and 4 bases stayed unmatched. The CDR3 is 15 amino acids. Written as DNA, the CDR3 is TGTGCCAGCAGCCCGACAGGGGATTCCTACAATGAGCAGTTCTTC. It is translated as CASSPTGDSYNEQFF.

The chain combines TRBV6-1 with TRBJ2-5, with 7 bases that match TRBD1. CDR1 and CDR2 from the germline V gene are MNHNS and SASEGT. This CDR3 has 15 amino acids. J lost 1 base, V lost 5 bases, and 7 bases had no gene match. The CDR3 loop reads CASSTRQGFQETQYF. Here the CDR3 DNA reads TGTGCCAGCAGTACCCGACAGGGATTCCAAGAGACCCAGTACTTC.

CDR3 region: CASSPEGAGSRAFF. In DNA form, the CDR3 reads TGTGCCAGCAGCCCCGAGGGGGCCGGGTCGCGAGCTTTCTTT. J is TRBJ1-1 and V is TRBV7-9; 7 bases are a match to TRBD1. CDR3 size: 14 residues. Per germline, CDR1 SEHNR and CDR2 FQNEAQ (reference sequence). Trimming cost V 5 bases and J 10 bases; bases outside gene matches: 13.

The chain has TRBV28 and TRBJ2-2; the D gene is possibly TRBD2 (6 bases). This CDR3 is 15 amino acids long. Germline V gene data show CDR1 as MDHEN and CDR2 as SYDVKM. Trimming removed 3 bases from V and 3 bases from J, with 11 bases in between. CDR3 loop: CASSLGGLYTGELFF. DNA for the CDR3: TGTGCCAGCAGTTTGGGCGGACTATACACCGGGGAGCTGTTTTTT.

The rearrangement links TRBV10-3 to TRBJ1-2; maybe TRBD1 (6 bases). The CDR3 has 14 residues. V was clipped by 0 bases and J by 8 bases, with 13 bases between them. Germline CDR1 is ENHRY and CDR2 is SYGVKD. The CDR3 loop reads CAISESARGIGYTF. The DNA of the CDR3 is TGTGCCATCAGTGAGTCAGCCAGGGGAATAGGCTACACCTTC.

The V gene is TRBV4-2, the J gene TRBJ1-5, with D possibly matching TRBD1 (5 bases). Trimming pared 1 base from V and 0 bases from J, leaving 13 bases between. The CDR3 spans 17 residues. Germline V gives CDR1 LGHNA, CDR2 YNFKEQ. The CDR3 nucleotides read TGTGCCAGCAGCCAAGCGGGACCCCGGGATAGCAATCAGCCCCAGCATTTT. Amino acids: CASSQAGPRDSNQPQHF.

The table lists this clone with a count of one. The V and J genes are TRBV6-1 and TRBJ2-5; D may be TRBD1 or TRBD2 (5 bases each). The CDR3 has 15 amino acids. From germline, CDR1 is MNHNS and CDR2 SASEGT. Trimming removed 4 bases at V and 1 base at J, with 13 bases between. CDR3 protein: CASSGRDGSQETQYF. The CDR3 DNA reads TGTGCCAGCAGTGGCAGGGACGGCTCCCAAGAGACCCAGTACTTC.

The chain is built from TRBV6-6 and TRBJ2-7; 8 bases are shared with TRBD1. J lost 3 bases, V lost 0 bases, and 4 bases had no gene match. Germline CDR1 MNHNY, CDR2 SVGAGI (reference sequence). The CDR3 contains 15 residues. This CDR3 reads CASSYSGQANYEQYF. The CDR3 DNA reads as TGTGCCAGCAGTTACTCGGGACAGGCGAACTACGAGCAGTACTTC.